The subject of this entry is one T cell receptor (beta chain). Its antigen target is currently unknown. No quality values exist for individual bases; no much larger clone is one base distant. Receptor libraries were prepared by the immunoSEQ multiplex PCR assay. The clones in this table, taken by TCRdb from immuneACCESS, are in-frame only. Not every clone is retained; where verified, under half of the shortfall comes from an unresolved V gene, and the cause of the rest is unknown. Recorded for this sample are 150,000 to 200,000 clones; about 92% of them occurred a single time. 1.2% to 1.5% of the sample lies in the top ten. CDR1 SNHLY and CDR2 FYNNEI are derived from the germline V gene. The CDR3 numbers 15 residues from cysteine through phenylalanine. Only the CDR3 DNA is retained, 45 bases long and in frame from the first base. Trimming takes 5 bases off V and 2 bases off J; junction bases not matched to a gene: 4.

This entry belongs to a study of control samples from healthy donors and cancer patients (dated by TCRdb to 2020 to 2022). The sequence derives from a man younger than 45 in good health. The chain was built from TRBV2 and TRBJ2-2; 8 junctional bases match TRBD1. Material for sequencing was blood. The DNA reads TGTGCCAGCAGTACTCAGGGGGCAAACACCGGGGAGCTGTTTTTT. Translated, this is CASSTQGANTGELFF.